A single sample is the source of the 29 T cell receptor beta chains below, sequenced in a study of cytomegalovirus exposure and HLA in healthy donors. With 60 Vbeta and 13 Jbeta primers, the PCR was carried out. Profiled with immunoSEQ multiplex PCR; TCRdb holds only in-frame clones, not every one. This table has 140,000 to 150,000 clones, under 85% appearing once. Sequencing used PBMCs. The receptor source for this set is a woman in her 40s in good health and CMV-seropositive.

This chain links TRBV14 with TRBJ1-5; D might be TRBD1 (6 bases). Trimming cost V 4 bases and J 6 bases, with 7 bases left between them. Looked up from germline, CDR1 is SGHDN and CDR2 is FVKESK. The CDR3 has 12 amino acids. CDR3 amino acids: CASSLQGQPQHF. The CDR3 nucleotides are TGTGCCAGCAGCCTACAGGGTCAGCCCCAGCATTTT.

The chain uses TRBV6-1 and TRBJ1-3; no definite D call. This CDR3 has 16 amino acids. Trimming pared 2 bases from V and 5 bases from J, leaving 16 bases between. From germline, CDR1 is MNHNS and CDR2 SASEGT. DNA for the CDR3: TGTGCCAGCAGTGAACGTCGCCTGCGCGATAGAAACACCATATATTTT. Translated: CASSERRLRDRNTIYF.

The chain links TRBV9 to TRBJ2-5; 7 nucleotides match TRBD2. The CDR3 contains 15 residues. Per the germline V gene, CDR1 is SGDLS and CDR2 is YYNGEE. The V gene end was trimmed by 0 bases and the J gene end by 2 bases; junction bases not matched to a gene: 4. CDR3 nucleotide sequence: TGTGCCAGCAGCGTAGCCGGGACTACTCAAGAGACCCAGTACTTC. Encoded protein: CASSVAGTTQETQYF.

This clone was counted only a few times. The chain links TRBV5-1 to TRBJ2-2; 7 bases map to TRBD2. V gave up 0 bases and J gave up 0 bases; unmatched junction bases: 5. Germline CDR1 and CDR2: SGHRS and YFSETQ. This CDR3 contains 17 residues. CDR3 DNA sequence: TGCGCCAGCAGCTTGGCTCCGGGGAGGGCGAACACCGGGGAGCTGTTTTTT. Its protein is CASSLAPGRANTGELFF.

This rearrangement joins TRBV5-1 to TRBJ2-3, with TRBD2 matching 7 bases. In germline, CDR1 is SGHRS, CDR2 YFSETQ. The junction had 4 bases not matched to a gene; V was cut back by 1 base and J by 2 bases. The length of the CDR3 is 15 residues. The CDR3 DNA follows: TGCGCCAGCAGCTTGCCTAGCGGCCACACAGATACGCAGTATTTT. It is translated as CASSLPSGHTDTQYF.

The chain employs TRBV5-4 and TRBJ2-3, with 7 bases matching TRBD1. The CDR3 spans 16 residues. Germline CDR1 is SGHNT and CDR2 is YYREEE (reference sequence). The ends lost 5 bases at V and 1 base at J; junction bases unmatched: 10. This CDR3 reads CASSLTWDSRTDTQYF. The CDR3 nucleotides read TGTGCCAGCAGTCTAACCTGGGACAGTCGCACAGATACGCAGTATTTT.

A note on this clone: A junction boundary mismatches the germline segment, possibly from a read error. The gene calls are TRBV7-9 and TRBJ1-6, with TRBD1 matching over 7 bases. The CDR3 has 12 amino acids. Germline V gene lookup returns CDR1 SEHNR and CDR2 FQNEAQ (reference sequence). The CDR3 bases are TGTTCCAGCGACAGGGAGAGTTCACCCCTCCACTTT. Its translation is CSSDRESSPLHF.

This rearrangement joins TRBV28 to TRBJ1-1; 9 bases align to TRBD1. CDR3 length equals 15 residues. V was pared by 5 bases and J by 0 bases, with 4 bases of the junction left unmatched. Germline V gives CDR1 MDHEN, CDR2 SYDVKM. This CDR3 reads CASSPGDRVNTEAFF. CDR3 nucleotides: TGTGCCAGCAGTCCCGGGGACAGGGTGAACACTGAAGCTTTCTTT.

This clone was detected only a few times. This chain connects TRBV29-1 to TRBJ2-1; TRBD2 might be the D (6 bases). The CDR3 is made up of 12 amino acids. Germline-derived CDR1 and CDR2 are SQVTM and ANQGSEA. Trimming took off 4 bases at V and 7 bases at J, with 11 bases between the two ends. CDR3 coding DNA: TGCAGCGTTGGGGGGGATTGGAATGAGCAGTTCTTC. It encodes CSVGGDWNEQFF.

V and J are TRBV19 and TRBJ1-4, with 7 nucleotides matching TRBD1. Trimming took 6 bases from V and 7 from J; bases not matched to a gene: 5. Germline values: CDR1 LNHDA, CDR2 SQIVND (reference sequence). This CDR3 has 13 amino acids. The CDR3 DNA follows: TGTGCCAGTAGGAAGGACAGGAGTGAAAAACTGTTTTTT. It codes for CASRKDRSEKLFF.

This chain links TRBV6-1 with TRBJ1-3, with a weak D call TRBD1 (5 bases). The CDR3 consists of 17 residues. Deletions cut 1 base from V and 3 bases from J, with 16 bases between. Germline V lookup: CDR1 MNHNS, CDR2 SASEGT. DNA for the CDR3: TGTGCCAGCAGTGAAGGGTTCTTGACAGCTCTTGGAAACACCATATATTTT. It specifies CASSEGFLTALGNTIYF.

The chain employs TRBV7-9 and TRBJ2-1; tentative D call: TRBD1 (6 bases). Germline loops: CDR1 SEHNR, CDR2 FQNEAQ (reference sequence). Trimming removed 11 bases from V and 3 bases from J, with 14 bases in between. The CDR3 is made up of 13 amino acids. This chain's CDR3 is CASEDRLYNEQFF. CDR3 DNA: TGTGCCTCAGAGGACAGACTCTACAATGAGCAGTTCTTC.

The rearrangement uses TRBV5-1 and TRBJ2-6, with a weak D call TRBD1 (5 bases). The germline CDR1 and CDR2 sequences are SGHRS and YFSETQ. The CDR3 is 16 residues long. Trimming removed 3 bases from V and 0 bases from J, with 10 bases in between. This CDR3 reads CASSWPGISGANVLTF. The CDR3 nucleotides are TGCGCCAGCAGCTGGCCAGGGATCTCTGGGGCCAACGTCCTGACTTTC.

The sample holds a few counts of this clone. The rearrangement joins TRBV6-4 to TRBJ2-3, with no clear D. The length of the CDR3 is 14 residues. With 0 bases removed from V and 2 bases from J, the gap between germline ends came to 6 bases. CDR1 is MRHNA, CDR2 SNTAGT, per germline. CDR3 nucleotides: TGTGCCAGCAGTGACTCTCTTAACACAGATACGCAGTATTTT. Translated: CASSDSLNTDTQYF.

This chain connects TRBV7-9 to TRBJ1-6; no firm D call. V was trimmed by 3 bases and J by 0 bases, leaving 9 bases between them. CDR1 and CDR2 from the germline V gene are SEHNR and FQNEAQ (reference sequence). The CDR3 spans 16 residues. This CDR3 is CASSFDKSSYNSPLHF. The CDR3 DNA reads TGTGCCAGCAGCTTCGACAAGAGCTCCTATAATTCACCCCTCCACTTT.

The V call is TRBV5-1, the J call TRBJ2-7; D is perhaps TRBD2 (6 bases). Germline CDR1 SGHRS, CDR2 YFSETQ. Deletions cut 4 bases from V and 2 bases from J, with 16 bases between. The CDR3 extends over 15 amino acids. The CDR3, as DNA: TGCGCCAGCAGCACAACCGGACTAAATCCCTACGAGCAGTACTTC. Protein sequence: CASSTTGLNPYEQYF.

The chain links TRBV13 to TRBJ1-4; no reliable D call. Germline V gene sequence: CDR1 PRHDT, CDR2 FYEKMQ (reference sequence). V was shortened by 5 bases and J by 7 bases, with 14 bases between the two germline ends. The CDR3 consists of 14 residues. The CDR3 region has the DNA TGTGCCAGCAGCCCGGCCTCCGGGAGTGAAAAACTGTTTTTT. Encoded protein: CASSPASGSEKLFF.

This clone was counted a few times. The CDR3 spells CASSRAGLSSYEQYF. The CDR3 DNA follows: TGTGCCAGCAGCCGAGCGGGGTTGAGCTCCTACGAGCAGTACTTC. This chain joins TRBV5-6 and TRBJ2-7; 7 bases align to TRBD2. Germline lookup yields CDR1 SGHDT and CDR2 YYEEEE. V trimming: 4 bases; J trimming: 0 bases; junction bases outside the gene matches: 7. The CDR3 has 15 residues.

This clone was observed a handful of times. The chain is built from TRBV6-6 and TRBJ2-7, with no clear D. The V end lost 2 bases, the J end lost 5 bases, and 10 bases lay between the germline ends. CDR1 is MNHNY and CDR2 is SVGAGI in the germline V gene (reference sequence). This CDR3 is 13 amino acids long. The CDR3 nucleotides read TGTGCCAGCAGTTACGATAGAACCCACGAGCAGTACTTC. Encoded protein: CASSYDRTHEQYF.

This chain joins TRBV15 and TRBJ1-3; TRBD1 might be the D (6 bases). V was cut by 4 bases and J by 0 bases, with 7 bases left in between. Germline V CDR1 and CDR2: LNHNV, YYDKDF (reference sequence). The CDR3 length is 14 residues. The CDR3 DNA sequence: TGTGCCACCAGCAAGGGGGTCTCTGGAAACACCATATATTTT. Amino acid sequence: CATSKGVSGNTIYF. The full variable domain, in which reference TRBV15 and TRBJ1-3 provide the parts outside the CDR3, is DAMVIQNPRYQVTQFGKPVTLSCSQTLNHNVMYWYQQKSSQAPKLLFHYYDKDFNNEADTPDNFQSRRPNTSFCFLDIRSPGLGDTAMYLCATSKGVSGNTIYFGEGSWLTVV.

About this clone itself: The final CDR3 position lacks the conserved phenylalanine or tryptophan, pointing to a likely read error. The chain has TRBV6-1 and TRBJ1-2; D is possibly TRBD1 (6 bases). The CDR3 loop spans 14 amino acids. CDR1 is MNHNS and CDR2 is SASEGT in the germline V gene. Trimming left V 5 bases short and J 8 bases short, with 18 bases between. This CDR3 is CASSIQGSLRGYTL. CDR3 bases: TGTGCCAGCAGTATACAGGGTAGTCTACGCGGCTACACCCTC.

The chain employs TRBV7-2 and TRBJ1-3; no definite D call. CDR3 size: 16 residues. The V end was cut by 1 base, the J end by 2 bases, with 12 bases between. In germline, CDR1 is SGHTA, CDR2 FQGNSA. The CDR3 region has the DNA TGTGCCAGCAGCTTAGATCGGGATATTCCTGGAAACACCATATATTTT. This translates into CASSLDRDIPGNTIYF. The whole variable domain, remainder taken from reference TRBV7-2 and TRBJ1-3, is GAGVSQSPSNKVTEKGKDVELRCDPISGHTALYWYRQSLGQGLEFLIYFQGNSAPDKSGLPSDRFSAERTGGSVSTLTIQRTQQEDSAVYLCASSLDRDIPGNTIYFGEGSWLTVV.

This chain joins TRBV2 and TRBJ1-6; a possible D gene is TRBD1 (6 bases). Germline values: CDR1 SNHLY, CDR2 FYNNEI. V was trimmed by 7 bases and J by 3 bases, leaving 7 bases between them. This CDR3 contains 13 residues. The CDR3: CASKDSYNSPLHF. The DNA for the CDR3 is TGTGCCAGCAAGGACAGCTATAATTCACCCCTCCACTTT.

This clone was detected only a few times. The CDR3 reads CASSLVDRGETGNTIYF. In DNA form, the CDR3 reads TGTGCCAGCAGCTTGGTGGACAGGGGCGAAACTGGAAACACCATATATTTT. V is TRBV5-6 and J is TRBJ1-3; TRBD1 matches at 9 bases. The CDR3 totals 17 residues. V dropped 0 bases and J dropped 2; count of bases not matched to a gene: 6. The germline CDR1 and CDR2 sequences are SGHDT and YYEEEE.

The genes are TRBV2 and TRBJ1-2; possibly TRBD1 for D (5 bases). Trimming took 5 bases from V and 3 from J, leaving 13 bases between them. Germline assignment: CDR1 SNHLY and CDR2 FYNNEI. The CDR3 is 14 amino acids. CDR3 DNA sequence: TGTGCCAGCAGTCTTCAGGGCAATTACTATGGCTACACCTTC. It is translated as CASSLQGNYYGYTF.

The chain couples TRBV6-5 to TRBJ1-2; D perhaps matches TRBD1 (5 bases). Germline CDR1 is MNHEY and CDR2 is SVGAGI. This CDR3 is built from 15 residues. The V end lost 0 bases, the J end lost 8 bases, and 16 bases lay between the germline ends. Written as DNA, the CDR3 is TGTGCCAGCAGTTACTCGTTTCTAGGGGAAGGCGGCTACACCTTC. It translates to CASSYSFLGEGGYTF.

The rearrangement links TRBV10-3 to TRBJ1-5, with 8 nucleotides matching TRBD1. The V gene end was trimmed by 6 bases and the J gene end by 4 bases; junction bases not matched to a gene: 5. Germline CDR1 is ENHRY and CDR2 is SYGVKD. This CDR3 comprises 14 residues. The CDR3 nucleotides read TGTGCCATCAGGGGACAGGCAACTAATCAGCCCCAGCATTTT. Translating it yields CAIRGQATNQPQHF.

This clone was seen once. The rearrangement links TRBV19 to TRBJ1-2; 11 bases match TRBD1. The germline V gene has CDR1 LNHDA and CDR2 SQIVND (reference sequence). CDR3 length: 14 residues. V gave up 6 bases and J gave up 7 bases; unmatched junction bases: 7. CDR3 loop: CASRGTGQGGGYTF. CDR3 bases: TGTGCCAGTAGAGGAACGGGACAGGGGGGTGGCTACACCTTC.

J is TRBJ2-7 and V is TRBV12-2; the table's D call TRBD2 went unverified against the DNA. TRBV12-2 is listed as a pseudogene. This CDR3 has 16 residues. CDR3 residues: CASRLEDPTSGYEQYF. DNA of the CDR3: TGTGCAAGTCGCTTAGAAGACCCAACTAGCGGCTACGAGCAGTACTTC.